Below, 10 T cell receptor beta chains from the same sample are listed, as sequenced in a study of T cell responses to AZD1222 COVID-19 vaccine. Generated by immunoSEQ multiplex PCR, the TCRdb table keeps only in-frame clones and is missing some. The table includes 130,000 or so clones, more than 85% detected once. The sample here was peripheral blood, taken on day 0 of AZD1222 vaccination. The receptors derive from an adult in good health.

This chain's CDR3 is CASSLSGQGRSQPQHF. The CDR3 nucleotides are TGTGCCAGCAGCCTCTCTGGACAGGGAAGGAGCCAGCCCCAGCATTTT. The V gene is TRBV3-1 (or the pseudogene TRBV3-2), the J gene TRBJ1-5, with TRBD1 matching 8 bases. Germline values: CDR1 LGHDT, CDR2 YNNKEL (reference sequence). The CDR3 has 16 amino acids. Losses at the gene ends were 4 bases for V and 7 bases for J; bases not matched to a gene: 12.

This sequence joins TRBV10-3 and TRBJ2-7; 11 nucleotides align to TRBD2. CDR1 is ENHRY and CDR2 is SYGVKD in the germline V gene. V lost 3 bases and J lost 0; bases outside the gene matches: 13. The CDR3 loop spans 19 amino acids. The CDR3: CAISDPRAGLAGGSYEQYF. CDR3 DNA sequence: TGTGCCATCAGTGACCCACGCGCCGGACTAGCGGGTGGCTCCTACGAGCAGTACTTC.

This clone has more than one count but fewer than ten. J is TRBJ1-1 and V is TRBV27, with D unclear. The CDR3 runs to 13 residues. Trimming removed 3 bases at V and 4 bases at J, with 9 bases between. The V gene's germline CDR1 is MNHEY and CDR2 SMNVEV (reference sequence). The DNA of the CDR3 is TGTGCCAGCAGTTTGGCTTTTAGCACTGAAGCTTTCTTT. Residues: CASSLAFSTEAFF.

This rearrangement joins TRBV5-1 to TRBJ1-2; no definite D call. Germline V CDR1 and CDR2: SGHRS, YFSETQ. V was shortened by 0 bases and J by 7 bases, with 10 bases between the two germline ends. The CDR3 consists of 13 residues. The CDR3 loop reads CASSLEGSVGYTF. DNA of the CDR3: TGCGCCAGCAGCTTGGAAGGGTCGGTTGGCTACACCTTC.

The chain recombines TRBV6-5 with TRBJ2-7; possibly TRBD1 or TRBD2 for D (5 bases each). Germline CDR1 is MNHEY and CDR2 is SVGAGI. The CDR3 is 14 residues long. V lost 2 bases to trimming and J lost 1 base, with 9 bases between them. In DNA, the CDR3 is TGTGCCAGCAGTTACCTGGGGGAATCCTACGAGCAGTACTTC. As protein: CASSYLGESYEQYF.

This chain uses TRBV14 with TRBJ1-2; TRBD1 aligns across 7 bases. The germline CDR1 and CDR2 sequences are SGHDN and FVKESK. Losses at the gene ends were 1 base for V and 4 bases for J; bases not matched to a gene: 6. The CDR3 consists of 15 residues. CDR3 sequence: CASSQGTGLFYGYTF. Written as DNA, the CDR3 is TGTGCCAGCAGCCAAGGGACAGGCCTCTTCTATGGCTACACCTTC.

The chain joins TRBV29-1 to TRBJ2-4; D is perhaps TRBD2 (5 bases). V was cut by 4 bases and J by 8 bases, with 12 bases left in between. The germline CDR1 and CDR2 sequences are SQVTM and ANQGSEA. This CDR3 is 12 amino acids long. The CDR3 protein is CSVGSYGDIQYF. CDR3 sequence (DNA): TGCAGCGTTGGCTCCTACGGGGACATTCAGTACTTC.

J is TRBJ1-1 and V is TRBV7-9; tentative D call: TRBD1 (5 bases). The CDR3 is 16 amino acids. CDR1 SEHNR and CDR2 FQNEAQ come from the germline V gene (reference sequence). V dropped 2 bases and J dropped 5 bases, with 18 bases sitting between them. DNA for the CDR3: TGTGCCAGCAGCTTAAGTGTCTGGGGAAGGGGTACTGAAGCTTTCTTT. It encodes CASSLSVWGRGTEAFF.

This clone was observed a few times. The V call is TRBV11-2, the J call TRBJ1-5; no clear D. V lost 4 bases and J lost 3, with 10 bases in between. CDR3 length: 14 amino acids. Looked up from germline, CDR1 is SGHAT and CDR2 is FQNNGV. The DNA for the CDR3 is TGTGCCAGCAGCTCAGGACTTATCAATCAGCCCCAGCATTTT. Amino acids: CASSSGLINQPQHF.

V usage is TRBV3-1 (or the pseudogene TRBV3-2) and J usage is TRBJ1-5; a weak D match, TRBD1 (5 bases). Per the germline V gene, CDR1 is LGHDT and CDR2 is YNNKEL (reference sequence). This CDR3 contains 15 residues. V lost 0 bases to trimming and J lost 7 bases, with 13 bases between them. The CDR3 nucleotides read TGTGCCAGCAGCCAAGACGTGGGAGGGGTCCAGCCCCAGCATTTT. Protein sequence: CASSQDVGGVQPQHF.